This record covers a single T cell receptor (beta chain). These data originate in a study of blood T cell repertoires in COVID-19. Participant age was roughly 18 to 89 years, and participants resided in fewer than 25 US areas. Authors' data handling: Using reference gene primer amplification, nucleated cell counts were estimated. Profiled with immunoSEQ multiplex PCR; TCRdb holds only in-frame clones, not every one. D and trimming come from the DNA, and the V and J calls and clone size come from that table. The top ten hold 3% to 4.5% of the sample, which has about 220,000 clones, about four fifths seen once. The V gene lost 1 base and the J gene lost 0 bases, with 10 bases spanning the gap. The CDR3 has 16 residues. The V gene's germline CDR1 is MGHRA and CDR2 YSYEKL.

The chain carries TRBV4-1 and TRBJ1-5, with D maybe TRBD1 (6 bases). Sequencing used PBMCs or T cells enriched from blood (not recorded which). This clonotype originated in a woman in her thirties or forties who had been exposed to COVID-19. The CDR3 spells CASSQGQAYSNQPQHF. The CDR3 DNA reads TGCGCCAGCAGCCAAGGACAGGCATATAGCAATCAGCCCCAGCATTTT.